This entry lists 21 T cell receptor beta chains sequenced from one sample in a study of T cell responses to AZD1222 COVID-19 vaccine. TCRdb keeps only in-frame clones here, not all; method: immunoSEQ multiplex PCR. This table holds about 70,000 clones, roughly 85% found once. The material sequenced was peripheral blood, taken on day 0 of AZD1222 vaccination. These TCRs come from an adult in good health.

On this clone itself: Other nucleotide sequences in the sample specify the same CDR3. The chain has TRBV28 and TRBJ2-5; 7 bases fit TRBD1. CDR3 length equals 14 residues. After removal of 6 bases from V and 3 bases from J, the junction contained 7 bases not matched to a gene. Per the germline V gene, CDR1 is MDHEN and CDR2 is SYDVKM. The CDR3 region has the DNA TGTGCCAGCAGCTCTCCTGACAGGGAAGAGACCCAGTACTTC. This sequence encodes CASSSPDREETQYF.

The chain recombines TRBV10-1 with TRBJ2-1; TRBD2 agrees at 12 bases. V trimming: 6 bases; J trimming: 9 bases; junction bases outside the gene matches: 9. Germline values: CDR1 WNHNN, CDR2 SYGVQD (reference sequence). The CDR3 is made up of 15 amino acids. The CDR3: CASSATSGGTGEQFF. CDR3 nucleotide sequence: TGCGCCAGCAGCGCGACTAGCGGGGGAACTGGTGAGCAGTTCTTC.

The rearrangement uses TRBV5-1 and TRBJ1-2; 10 positions match TRBD1. This CDR3 has 16 residues. The V gene end was trimmed by 4 bases and the J gene end by 8 bases; junction bases not matched to a gene: 14. Germline values: CDR1 SGHRS, CDR2 YFSETQ. CDR3 protein: CASSLIETGGSEGYTF. The CDR3 bases are TGCGCCAGCAGCCTAATTGAGACAGGGGGCTCGGAGGGCTACACCTTC.

This chain joins TRBV15 and TRBJ1-1; the D gene is possibly TRBD1 (5 bases). Germline CDR1 is LNHNV and CDR2 is YYDKDF (reference sequence). V was trimmed by 1 base and J by 5 bases, leaving 11 bases between them. This CDR3 comprises 14 residues. The CDR3, as DNA: TGTGCCACCAGCAGAGTTAGGGGCAGGACTGAAGCTTTCTTT. As protein: CATSRVRGRTEAFF.

The chain has TRBV5-6 and TRBJ1-1; D perhaps matches TRBD1 (6 bases). CDR1 SGHDT and CDR2 YYEEEE come from the germline V gene. Trimming stripped 0 bases from V and 3 bases from J, with 12 bases between. The CDR3 is made up of 15 amino acids. In DNA form, the CDR3 reads TGTGCCAGCAGCTTGGGACAGGCAGCCTACACTGAAGCTTTCTTT. Its protein product is CASSLGQAAYTEAFF.

V usage is TRBV7-8 and J usage is TRBJ2-7; 9 bases are a match to TRBD2. Germline lookup yields CDR1 SGHVS and CDR2 FQNEAQ. The ends lost 4 bases at V and 2 bases at J; junction bases unmatched: 6. The CDR3 length is 15 residues. The CDR3 coding sequence is TGTGCCAGCAGCTCCCTAGCGGGACCCGCCTACGAGCAGTACTTC. Translation: CASSSLAGPAYEQYF.

V and J are TRBV7-2 and TRBJ1-1; no firm D call. Trimming cost V 3 bases and J 4 bases, with 9 bases left between them. This CDR3 is 13 amino acids long. Per germline, CDR1 SGHTA and CDR2 FQGNSA. The CDR3 DNA reads TGTGCCAGCAGCTTGGTCGAGGCCACTGAAGCTTTCTTT. Translated, it gives CASSLVEATEAFF. Full variable domain (remainder filled in from reference TRBV7-2 and TRBJ1-1): GAGVSQSPSNKVTEKGKDVELRCDPISGHTALYWYRQSLGQGLEFLIYFQGNSAPDKSGLPSDRFSAERTGGSVSTLTIQRTQQEDSAVYLCASSLVEATEAFFGQGTRLTVV.

V is TRBV19 and J is TRBJ2-6; D gene unclear. This CDR3 has 17 amino acids. Trimming took 6 bases from V and 0 from J, leaving 15 bases between them. Germline V gene data show CDR1 as LNHDA and CDR2 as SQIVND (reference sequence). DNA for the CDR3: TGTGCCAGTAGAACTTGGCGGCTAAGCTCTGGGGCCAACGTCCTGACTTTC. It codes for CASRTWRLSSGANVLTF. Full variable domain (outside the CDR3, taken from reference TRBV19 and TRBJ2-6): DGGITQSPKYLFRKEGQNVTLSCEQNLNHDAMYWYRQDPGQGLRLIYYSQIVNDFQKGDIAEGYSVSREKKESFPLTVTSAQKNPTAFYLCASRTWRLSSGANVLTFGAGSRLTVL.

The rearrangement uses TRBV6-5 and TRBJ1-2; TRBD1 aligns across 7 bases. The junction had 6 bases not matched to a gene; V was cut back by 9 bases and J by 5 bases. CDR1 MNHEY and CDR2 SVGAGI come from the germline V gene. This CDR3 region has 12 residues. Written as DNA, the CDR3 is TGTGCCAGTCGACAGGGAGAATATGGCTACACCTTC. It specifies CASRQGEYGYTF.

This chain uses TRBV24-1 with TRBJ2-2, with TRBD1 matching over 7 bases. The CDR3 is made up of 15 amino acids. CDR1 KGHDR and CDR2 SFDVKD come from the germline V gene. Trimming cost V 4 bases and J 3 bases; bases outside gene matches: 4. CDR3 protein: CATSDPDRDTGELFF. In nucleotides, the CDR3 is TGTGCCACCAGTGACCCTGACAGGGACACCGGGGAGCTGTTTTTT.

This clone showed up just a few times. The rearrangement joins TRBV5-8 to TRBJ1-2; D possibly corresponds to TRBD1 (5 bases). Trimming took 1 base from V and 2 from J, leaving 12 bases between them. The CDR3 covers 15 residues. The germline CDR1 and CDR2 sequences are SGHTS and YDEGEE. CDR3 DNA: TGTGCCAGCAGCTTGTCAGGGCGAGCGAACTATGGCTACACCTTC. Protein product: CASSLSGRANYGYTF.

This clone has just a few counts. This chain joins TRBV9 and TRBJ2-1; possible D gene TRBD1, 6 bases. V was shortened by 3 bases and J by 8 bases, with 9 bases between the two germline ends. The V gene's germline CDR1 is SGDLS and CDR2 YYNGEE. The CDR3 runs 12 residues. This chain's CDR3 is CASSATGYEQFF. CDR3 coding DNA: TGTGCCAGCAGCGCCACAGGGTATGAGCAGTTCTTC. The whole variable domain, remainder taken from reference TRBV9 and TRBJ2-1, is DSGVTQTPKHLITATGQRVTLRCSPRSGDLSVYWYQQSLDQGLQFLIQYYNGEERAKGNILERFSAQQFPDLHSELNLSSLELGDSALYFCASSATGYEQFFGPGTRLTVL.

This chain uses TRBV5-1 with TRBJ1-4, with D hard to call. The CDR3 length is 14 residues. V was shortened by 2 bases and J by 4 bases, with 9 bases between the two germline ends. Germline CDR1 is SGHRS and CDR2 is YFSETQ. This CDR3 is CASSFAGVNEKLFF. CDR3 nucleotide sequence: TGCGCCAGCAGCTTTGCCGGTGTTAATGAAAAACTGTTTTTT. The full variable domain, completed using reference TRBV5-1 and TRBJ1-4, is KAGVTQTPRYLIKTRGQQVTLSCSPISGHRSVSWYQQTPGQGLQFLFEYFSETQRNKGNFPGRFSGRQFSNSRSEMNVSTLELGDSALYLCASSFAGVNEKLFFGSGTQLSVL.

The V gene is TRBV19, the J gene TRBJ1-1, with D perhaps TRBD1 (5 bases). The CDR3 spans 13 residues. V was pared by 2 bases and J by 6 bases, with 10 bases between. Germline V gene lookup returns CDR1 LNHDA and CDR2 SQIVND (reference sequence). This CDR3 reads CASSITRGAEAFF. As DNA, the CDR3 is TGTGCCAGTAGTATAACCCGAGGGGCTGAAGCTTTCTTT. Complete variable domain (other parts from reference TRBV19 and TRBJ1-1): DGGITQSPKYLFRKEGQNVTLSCEQNLNHDAMYWYRQDPGQGLRLIYYSQIVNDFQKGDIAEGYSVSREKKESFPLTVTSAQKNPTAFYLCASSITRGAEAFFGQGTRLTVV.

The V call is TRBV19, the J call TRBJ1-4; D unclear. Germline V lookup: CDR1 LNHDA, CDR2 SQIVND (reference sequence). V lost 5 bases and J 7 bases, leaving 14 bases between the germline ends. This CDR3 comprises 14 residues. CDR3 in DNA: TGTGCCAGTAGTCTCGACCCGTTGACTGAAAAACTGTTTTTT. Translated, it gives CASSLDPLTEKLFF.

The genes are TRBV9 and TRBJ2-2; D might be TRBD2 (8 bases). Deletions cut 4 bases from V and 1 base from J, with 23 bases between. CDR3 length equals 19 residues. Per the germline V gene, CDR1 is SGDLS and CDR2 is YYNGEE. CDR3 loop: CASSLPLGRDSQNTGELFF. The DNA for the CDR3 is TGTGCCAGCAGCCTACCCCTCGGGAGGGACAGCCAGAACACCGGGGAGCTGTTTTTT. Full variable domain (outside the CDR3, taken from reference TRBV9 and TRBJ2-2): DSGVTQTPKHLITATGQRVTLRCSPRSGDLSVYWYQQSLDQGLQFLIQYYNGEERAKGNILERFSAQQFPDLHSELNLSSLELGDSALYFCASSLPLGRDSQNTGELFFGEGSRLTVL.

The V and J genes are TRBV5-4 and TRBJ1-6; no reliable D call. The CDR3 is 14 residues long. Per germline, CDR1 SGHNT and CDR2 YYREEE (reference sequence). Trimming stripped 2 bases from V and 7 bases from J, with 10 bases between. The CDR3 loop reads CASSLRTANSPLHF. DNA of the CDR3: TGTGCCAGCAGCTTAAGGACCGCGAATTCACCCCTCCACTTT.

The gene calls are TRBV5-6 and TRBJ1-2, with D possibly TRBD1 on 5 matching bases. Trimming took 3 bases from V and 7 from J, leaving 13 bases between them. Germline CDR1 SGHDT, CDR2 YYEEEE. This CDR3 has 13 amino acids. The CDR3 region is CASSSQEIRGYTF. In nucleotides, the CDR3 is TGTGCCAGCAGCTCACAGGAAATTCGTGGCTACACCTTC.

The chain joins TRBV19 to TRBJ1-5; TRBD1 aligns across 9 bases. CDR1 LNHDA and CDR2 SQIVND come from the germline V gene (reference sequence). The CDR3 spans 15 residues. V lost 7 bases and J lost 4; bases outside the gene matches: 8. CDR3 coding DNA: TGTGCCAGTAACCTCCGGGACAGGGAAAATCAGCCCCAGCATTTT. It encodes CASNLRDRENQPQHF.

The rearrangement uses TRBV7-9 and TRBJ2-1, with TRBD2 identical over 7 bases. CDR1 and CDR2 from the germline V gene are SEHNR and FQNEAQ (reference sequence). The CDR3 has 15 residues. V gave up 6 bases and J gave up 4 bases; unmatched junction bases: 9. CDR3 nucleotides: TGTGCCAGCAGGTCTACGGGGGGTCGGTACAATGAGCAGTTCTTC. Amino acid sequence: CASRSTGGRYNEQFF.

The chain has TRBV6-5 and TRBJ2-7, with 7 bases lining up with TRBD2. The CDR3 is made up of 14 amino acids. V dropped 0 bases and J dropped 5; count of bases not matched to a gene: 4. Germline V lookup: CDR1 MNHEY, CDR2 SVGAGI. CDR3 loop: CASSYSASGDEQYF. In DNA form, the CDR3 reads TGTGCCAGCAGTTACTCGGCTAGCGGAGACGAGCAGTACTTC.